Each of the 7 T cell receptor beta chains below was sequenced from the same sample in a study of blood T cells in healthy people across ages. Using a J-beta primer mix together with a sample-barcoded 5' primer, a second PCR was run for roughly 7 to 11 cycles. Via MiXCR, TCRdb re-called the 5' RACE reads, giving one row per CDR3 protein. The data hold under 2 million distinct CDR3 sequences, with roughly 30% observed a single time. Sequenced: blood. These receptors originate from a woman aged 30 to 39 in good health.

The chain recombines TRBV20-1 with TRBJ2-5, with 13 nucleotides matching TRBD2. J was trimmed by 5 bases and V by 6 bases; bases with no gene match: 12. Germline assignment: CDR1 DFQATT and CDR2 SNEGSKA (reference sequence). This CDR3 region has 16 residues. CDR3 loop: CSAHPRTSGRGETQYF. In DNA form, the CDR3 reads TGCAGTGCCCATCCCCGGACTAGCGGGAGAGGGGAGACCCAGTACTTC.

About this clonotype itself: The junction shows a germline mismatch at one end, possibly a read error. The chain combines TRBV19 with TRBJ2-5, with D maybe TRBD2 (5 bases). The CDR3 loop spans 21 amino acids. Germline CDR1 LNHDA, CDR2 SQIVND (reference sequence). Written as DNA, the CDR3 is TGTGCCTGTAGTATATCCCCCCTGACTTACGACTACTCCATTAAACAAGAGACCCAGTACTTC. Its protein product is CACSISPLTYDYSIKQETQYF.

The chain couples TRBV5-1 to TRBJ2-5, with a possible D match to TRBD2 (6 bases). Trimming removed 3 bases at V and 9 bases at J, with 21 bases between. Germline values: CDR1 SGHRS, CDR2 YFSETQ. This CDR3 has 15 residues. The CDR3 here is CASSSGRLGAAAQYF. Here the CDR3 DNA reads TGCGCCAGCAGCTCGGGAAGACTAGGAGCTGCGGCCCAGTACTTC.

This chain links TRBV27 with TRBJ2-7; 9 bases fit TRBD1. Looked up from germline, CDR1 is MNHEY and CDR2 is SMNVEV (reference sequence). The CDR3 has 16 residues. The J segment lost 2 bases and the V segment lost 5 bases, leaving 10 bases of the junction unmatched. CDR3 sequence reads: CASSPSQGALTYEQYF. The CDR3 coding sequence is TGTGCCAGCAGTCCCTCACAGGGGGCGCTGACCTACGAGCAGTACTTC.

This chain links TRBV6-5 with TRBJ2-6, with TRBD1 matching over 7 bases. The CDR3 is 16 residues long. V gave up 8 bases and J gave up 2 bases; unmatched junction bases: 9. Germline V CDR1 and CDR2: MNHEY, SVGAGI. CDR3 bases: TGTGCCAGCCAACGGACAGGCCCAGCTGGGGCCAACGTCCTGACTTTC. Translation gives CASQRTGPAGANVLTF.

The chain couples TRBV7-9 to TRBJ2-1; a possible D gene is TRBD1 (6 bases). Trimming shortened V by 5 bases and J by 2 bases, and 13 bases separated the two germline ends. Germline CDR1 SEHNR, CDR2 FQNEAQ (reference sequence). The CDR3 consists of 15 residues. CDR3 in DNA: TGTGCCAGCAGCCCCACAGGGCTTACCTACAATGAGCAGTTCTTC. Translation: CASSPTGLTYNEQFF.

This clonotype has a handful of counts. The DNA of the CDR3 is TGTGCCAGTCAGCGGGGACCCTACGAGCAGTACTTC. It translates to CASQRGPYEQYF. This chain uses TRBV10-3 with TRBJ2-7, with TRBD2 identical over 7 bases. This CDR3 is 12 amino acids long. J gave up 2 bases and V 10 bases, and 5 bases lay outside the gene matches. In germline, CDR1 is ENHRY, CDR2 SYGVKD.